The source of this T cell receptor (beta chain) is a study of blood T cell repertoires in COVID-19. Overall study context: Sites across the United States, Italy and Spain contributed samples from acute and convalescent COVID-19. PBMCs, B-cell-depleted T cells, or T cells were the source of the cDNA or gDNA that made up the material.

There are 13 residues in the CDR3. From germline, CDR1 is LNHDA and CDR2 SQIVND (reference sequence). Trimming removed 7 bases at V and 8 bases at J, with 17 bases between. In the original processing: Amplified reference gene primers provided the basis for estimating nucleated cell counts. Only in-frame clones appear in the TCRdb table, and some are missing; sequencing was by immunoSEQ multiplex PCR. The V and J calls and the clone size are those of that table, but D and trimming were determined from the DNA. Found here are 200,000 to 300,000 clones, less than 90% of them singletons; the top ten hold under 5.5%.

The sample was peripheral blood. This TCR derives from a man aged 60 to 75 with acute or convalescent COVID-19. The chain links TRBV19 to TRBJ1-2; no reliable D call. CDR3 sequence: CASNPADFLGYTF. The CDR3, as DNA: TGTGCCAGTAACCCGGCTGACTTCCTCGGCTACACCTTC.